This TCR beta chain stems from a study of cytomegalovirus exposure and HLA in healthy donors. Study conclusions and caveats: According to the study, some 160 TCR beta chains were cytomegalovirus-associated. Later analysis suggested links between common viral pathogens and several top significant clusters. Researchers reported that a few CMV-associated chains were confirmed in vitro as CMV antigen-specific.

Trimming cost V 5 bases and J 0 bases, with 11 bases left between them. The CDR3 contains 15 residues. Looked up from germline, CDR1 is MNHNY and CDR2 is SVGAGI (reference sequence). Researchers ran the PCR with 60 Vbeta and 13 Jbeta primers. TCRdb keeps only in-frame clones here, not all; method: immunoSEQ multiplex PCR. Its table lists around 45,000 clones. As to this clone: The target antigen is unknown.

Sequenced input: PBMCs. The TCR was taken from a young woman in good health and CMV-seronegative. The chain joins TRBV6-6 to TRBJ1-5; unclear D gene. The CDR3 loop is CASSQLVRSNQPQHF. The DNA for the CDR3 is TGTGCCAGCAGTCAACTCGTCCGTAGCAATCAGCCCCAGCATTTT.